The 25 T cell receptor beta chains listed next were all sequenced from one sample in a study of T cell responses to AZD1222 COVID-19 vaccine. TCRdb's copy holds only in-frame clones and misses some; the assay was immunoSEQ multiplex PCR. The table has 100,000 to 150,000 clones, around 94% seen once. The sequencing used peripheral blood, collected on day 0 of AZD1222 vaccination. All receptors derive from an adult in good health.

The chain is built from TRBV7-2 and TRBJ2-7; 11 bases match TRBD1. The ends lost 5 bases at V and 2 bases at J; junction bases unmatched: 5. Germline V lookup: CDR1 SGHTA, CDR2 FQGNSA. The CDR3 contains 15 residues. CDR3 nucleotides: TGTGCCAGCAGCCCCCGGGACAGGGGGACCTACGAGCAGTACTTC. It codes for CASSPRDRGTYEQYF.

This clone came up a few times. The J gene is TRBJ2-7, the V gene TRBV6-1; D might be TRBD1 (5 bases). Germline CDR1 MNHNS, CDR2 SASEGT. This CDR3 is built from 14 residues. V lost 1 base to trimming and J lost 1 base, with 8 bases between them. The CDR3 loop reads CASSEGGGSYEQYF. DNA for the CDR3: TGTGCCAGCAGTGAAGGGGGCGGTTCCTACGAGCAGTACTTC.

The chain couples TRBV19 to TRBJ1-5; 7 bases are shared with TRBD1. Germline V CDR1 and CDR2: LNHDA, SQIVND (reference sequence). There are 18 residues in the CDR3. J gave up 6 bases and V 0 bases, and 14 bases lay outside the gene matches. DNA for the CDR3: TGTGCCAGTAGTATAGACACAGACAGGGACGGACCTTTTCAGCCCCAGCATTTT. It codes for CASSIDTDRDGPFQPQHF.

In DNA, the CDR3 is TGTGCCAGCAGCGTAGTAGCGAGCGTTAATGAGCAGTTCTTC. It translates to CASSVVASVNEQFF. The V call is TRBV9, the J call TRBJ2-1, with TRBD2 as a possible D gene (5 bases). The V end was cut by 0 bases, the J end by 7 bases, with 11 bases between. The CDR3 length is 14 residues. Germline values: CDR1 SGDLS, CDR2 YYNGEE.

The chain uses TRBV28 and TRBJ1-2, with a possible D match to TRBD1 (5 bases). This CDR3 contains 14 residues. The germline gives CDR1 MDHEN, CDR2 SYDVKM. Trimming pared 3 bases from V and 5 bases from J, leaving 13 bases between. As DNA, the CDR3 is TGTGCCAGCAGTTTCGCAGGGCCCAGTTATGGCTACACCTTC. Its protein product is CASSFAGPSYGYTF.

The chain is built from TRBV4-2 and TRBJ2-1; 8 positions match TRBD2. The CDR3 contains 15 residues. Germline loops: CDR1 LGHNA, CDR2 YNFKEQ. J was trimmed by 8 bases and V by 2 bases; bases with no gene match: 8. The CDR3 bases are TGTGCCAGCAGCCAACAGGGGACTAGTCCCTATGAGCAGTTCTTC. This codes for CASSQQGTSPYEQFF.

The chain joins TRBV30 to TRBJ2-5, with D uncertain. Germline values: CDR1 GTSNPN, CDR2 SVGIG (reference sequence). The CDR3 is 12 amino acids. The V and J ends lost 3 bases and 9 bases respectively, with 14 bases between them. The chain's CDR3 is CAWRAENSAQYF. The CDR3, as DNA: TGTGCCTGGAGGGCCGAGAACAGCGCCCAGTACTTC.

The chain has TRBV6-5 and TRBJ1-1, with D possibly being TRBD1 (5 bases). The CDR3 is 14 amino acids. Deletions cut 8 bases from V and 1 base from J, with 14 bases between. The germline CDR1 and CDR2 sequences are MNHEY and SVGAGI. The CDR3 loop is CASARTTANTEAFF. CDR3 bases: TGTGCCAGCGCTAGGACAACAGCGAACACTGAAGCTTTCTTT.

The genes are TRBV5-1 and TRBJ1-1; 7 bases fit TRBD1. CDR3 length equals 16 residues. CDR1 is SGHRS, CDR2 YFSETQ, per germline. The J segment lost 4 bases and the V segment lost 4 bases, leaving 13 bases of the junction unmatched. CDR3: CASSRSPQGEGTEAFF. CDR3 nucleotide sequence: TGCGCCAGCAGCCGCTCTCCGCAGGGGGAGGGCACTGAAGCTTTCTTT.

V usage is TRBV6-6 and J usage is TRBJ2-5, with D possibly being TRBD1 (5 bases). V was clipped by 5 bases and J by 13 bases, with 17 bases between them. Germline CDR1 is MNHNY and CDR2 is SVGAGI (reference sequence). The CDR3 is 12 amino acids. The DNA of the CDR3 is TGTGCCAGCAGTAAGAACTCAGGGCCCTCGTACTTC. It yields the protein CASSKNSGPSYF.

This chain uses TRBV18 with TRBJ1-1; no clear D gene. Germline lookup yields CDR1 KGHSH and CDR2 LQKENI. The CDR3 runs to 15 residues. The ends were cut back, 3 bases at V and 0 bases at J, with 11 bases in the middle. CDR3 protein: CASSPPSIMNTEAFF. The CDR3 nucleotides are TGTGCCAGCTCACCGCCGTCTATTATGAACACTGAAGCTTTCTTT.

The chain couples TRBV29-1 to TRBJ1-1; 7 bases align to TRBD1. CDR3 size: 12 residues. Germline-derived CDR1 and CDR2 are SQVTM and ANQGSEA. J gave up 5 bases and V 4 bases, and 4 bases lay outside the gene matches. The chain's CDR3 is CSVVQGWTEAFF. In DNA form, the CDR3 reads TGCAGCGTTGTACAGGGGTGGACTGAAGCTTTCTTT.

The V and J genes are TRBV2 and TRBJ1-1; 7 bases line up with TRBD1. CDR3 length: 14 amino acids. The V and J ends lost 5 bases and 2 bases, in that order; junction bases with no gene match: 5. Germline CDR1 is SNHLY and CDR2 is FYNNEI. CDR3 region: CASSFRGDNTEAFF. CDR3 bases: TGTGCCAGCAGTTTCAGGGGGGACAACACTGAAGCTTTCTTT.

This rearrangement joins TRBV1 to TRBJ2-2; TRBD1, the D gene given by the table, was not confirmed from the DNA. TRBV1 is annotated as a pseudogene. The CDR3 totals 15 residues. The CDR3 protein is CTSSPGQGNTGELFF. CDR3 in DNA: TGCACCAGCAGCCCGGGACAGGGGAACACCGGGGAGCTGTTTTTT.

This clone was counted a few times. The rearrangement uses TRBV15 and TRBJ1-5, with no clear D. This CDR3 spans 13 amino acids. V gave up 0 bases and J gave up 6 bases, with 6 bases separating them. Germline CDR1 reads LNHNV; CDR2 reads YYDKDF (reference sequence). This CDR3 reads CATSRDLGQPQHF. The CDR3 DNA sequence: TGTGCCACCAGCAGAGATTTGGGTCAGCCCCAGCATTTT.

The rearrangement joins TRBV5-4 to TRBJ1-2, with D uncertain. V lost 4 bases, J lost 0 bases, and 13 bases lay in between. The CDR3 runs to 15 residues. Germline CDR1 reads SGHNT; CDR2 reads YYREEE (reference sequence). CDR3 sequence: CASSKSGNSNYGYTF. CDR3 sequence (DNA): TGTGCCAGCAGCAAGAGCGGGAACTCTAACTATGGCTACACCTTC.

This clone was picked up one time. CDR3 bases: TGCGCCAGCAGCTTTAGACAGGGGGCAGGCGAGCAGTACTTC. It yields the protein CASSFRQGAGEQYF. This chain joins TRBV5-1 and TRBJ2-7, with TRBD1 matching 10 bases. The CDR3 extends over 14 amino acids. After removal of 2 bases from V and 6 bases from J, the junction contained 5 bases not matched to a gene. CDR1 is SGHRS and CDR2 is YFSETQ in the germline V gene.

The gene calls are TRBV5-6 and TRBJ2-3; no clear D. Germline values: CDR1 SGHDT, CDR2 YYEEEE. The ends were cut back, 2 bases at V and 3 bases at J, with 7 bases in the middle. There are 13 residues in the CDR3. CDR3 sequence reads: CASSFLLTDTQYF. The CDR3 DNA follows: TGTGCCAGCAGCTTTCTACTGACAGATACGCAGTATTTT.

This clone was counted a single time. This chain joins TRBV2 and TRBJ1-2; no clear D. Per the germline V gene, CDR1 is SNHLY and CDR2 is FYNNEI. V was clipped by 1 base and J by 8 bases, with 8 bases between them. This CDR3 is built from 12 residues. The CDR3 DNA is TGTGCCAGCAGTGAAGTGGATGGCGGCTACACCTTC. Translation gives CASSEVDGGYTF.

CDR3 coding DNA: TGTGCCAGTAGTTCAGGACAGGGAGGGTACGAGCAGTACTTC. This gives the protein CASSSGQGGYEQYF. The chain employs TRBV19 and TRBJ2-7, with D possibly TRBD1 on 8 matching bases. V lost 5 bases and J 4 bases, leaving 15 bases between the germline ends. Germline V gene data show CDR1 as LNHDA and CDR2 as SQIVND (reference sequence). The CDR3 is 14 residues long. The entire variable domain, with the rest obtained from reference TRBV19 and TRBJ2-7, is as follows: DGGITQSPKYLFRKEGQNVTLSCEQNLNHDAMYWYRQDPGQGLRLIYYSQIVNDFQKGDIAEGYSVSREKKESFPLTVTSAQKNPTAFYLCASSSGQGGYEQYFGPGTRLTVT.

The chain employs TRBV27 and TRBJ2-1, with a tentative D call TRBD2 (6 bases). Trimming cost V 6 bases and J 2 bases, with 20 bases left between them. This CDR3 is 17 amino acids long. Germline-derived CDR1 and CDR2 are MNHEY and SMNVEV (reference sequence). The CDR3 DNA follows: TGTGCCAGCAGAGAGGCGGGATGGCGGGACGCCTACAATGAGCAGTTCTTC. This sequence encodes CASREAGWRDAYNEQFF.

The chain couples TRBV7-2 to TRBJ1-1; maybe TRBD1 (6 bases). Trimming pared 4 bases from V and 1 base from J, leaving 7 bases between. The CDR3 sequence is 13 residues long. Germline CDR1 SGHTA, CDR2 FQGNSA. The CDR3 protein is CASSSQGNTEAFF. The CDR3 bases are TGTGCCAGCAGCTCACAGGGGAACACTGAAGCTTTCTTT.

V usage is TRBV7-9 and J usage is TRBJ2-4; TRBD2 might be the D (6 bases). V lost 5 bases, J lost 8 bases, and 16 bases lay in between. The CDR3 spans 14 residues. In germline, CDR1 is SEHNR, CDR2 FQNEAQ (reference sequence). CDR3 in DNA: TGTGCCAGCAGCCGGAGGGCGGTAGCGGACATTCAGTACTTC. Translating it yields CASSRRAVADIQYF.

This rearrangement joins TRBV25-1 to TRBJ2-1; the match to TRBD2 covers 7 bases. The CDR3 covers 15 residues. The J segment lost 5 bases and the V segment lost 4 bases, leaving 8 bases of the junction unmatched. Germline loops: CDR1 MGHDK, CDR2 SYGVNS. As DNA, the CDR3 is TGTGCCAGCAGTGGGGCGGGAGCCCAAGACAATGAGCAGTTCTTC. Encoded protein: CASSGAGAQDNEQFF.

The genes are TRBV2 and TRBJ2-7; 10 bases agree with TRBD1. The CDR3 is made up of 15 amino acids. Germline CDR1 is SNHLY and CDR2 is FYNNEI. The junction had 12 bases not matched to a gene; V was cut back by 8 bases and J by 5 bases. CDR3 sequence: CASGPSGTGDDEQYF. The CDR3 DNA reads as TGTGCCAGCGGACCCTCGGGGACAGGGGACGACGAGCAGTACTTC. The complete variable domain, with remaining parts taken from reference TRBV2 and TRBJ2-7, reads EPEVTQTPSHQVTQMGQEVILRCVPISNHLYFYWYRQILGQKVEFLVSFYNNEISEKSEIFDDQFSVERPDGSNFTLKIRSTKLEDSAMYFCASGPSGTGDDEQYFGPGTRLTVT.